Below, 5 T cell receptor beta chains from the same sample are listed, as sequenced in a study of blood T cell repertoires in COVID-19. Method: immunoSEQ multiplex PCR; TCRdb's copy keeps in-frame clones and lacks some. The data contain about 260,000 clones, about 87% of them singletons. Sequenced: peripheral blood. The source of these receptors is a woman between 40 and 55 years old who had recovered from COVID-19.

The CDR3 spells CASSPRAGGFSTDTQYF. The CDR3 DNA reads as TGCGCCAGCAGCCCCCGTGCGGGGGGGTTTAGCACAGATACGCAGTATTTT. The chain couples TRBV4-1 to TRBJ2-3; 9 positions agree with TRBD2. Germline V CDR1 and CDR2: MGHRA, YSYEKL. The CDR3 contains 17 residues. Trimming removed 4 bases from V and 0 bases from J; junction bases left unmatched: 8.

This sequence joins TRBV19 and TRBJ1-2, with a possible D match to TRBD1 (6 bases). V lost 3 bases and J lost 4, with 15 bases in between. The CDR3 is 15 residues long. Germline V lookup: CDR1 LNHDA, CDR2 SQIVND (reference sequence). The DNA of the CDR3 is TGTGCCAGTAGTATCTCCCCGGACAGTATCTATGGCTACACCTTC. Residues: CASSISPDSIYGYTF.

V is TRBV5-4 and J is TRBJ1-5, with a possible D match to TRBD1 (5 bases). V dropped 4 bases and J dropped 5 bases, with 16 bases sitting between them. CDR1 is SGHNT and CDR2 is YYREEE in the germline V gene (reference sequence). The CDR3 is 15 residues long. The CDR3 sequence: CASSPYPTRDQPQHF. CDR3 nucleotide sequence: TGTGCCAGCAGCCCATACCCAACCAGGGATCAGCCCCAGCATTTT.

The chain's CDR3 is CSGATGSGGYTF. The CDR3 bases are TGCAGCGGAGCCACAGGGTCTGGTGGCTACACCTTC. The chain has TRBV29-1 and TRBJ1-2; weak D call: TRBD1 (6 bases). The CDR3 extends over 12 amino acids. The V and J ends lost 7 bases and 7 bases respectively, with 16 bases between them. Looked up from germline, CDR1 is SQVTM and CDR2 is ANQGSEA.

This chain uses TRBV24-1 with TRBJ2-5, with TRBD2 matching over 11 bases. The germline V gene encodes CDR1 KGHDR and CDR2 SFDVKD. Losses at the gene ends were 9 bases for V and 13 bases for J; bases not matched to a gene: 15. This CDR3 is built from 14 residues. DNA for the CDR3: TGTGCCACCGACGTAACCGGGACTAGCGGCCGCTCGTACTTC. Residues: CATDVTGTSGRSYF.